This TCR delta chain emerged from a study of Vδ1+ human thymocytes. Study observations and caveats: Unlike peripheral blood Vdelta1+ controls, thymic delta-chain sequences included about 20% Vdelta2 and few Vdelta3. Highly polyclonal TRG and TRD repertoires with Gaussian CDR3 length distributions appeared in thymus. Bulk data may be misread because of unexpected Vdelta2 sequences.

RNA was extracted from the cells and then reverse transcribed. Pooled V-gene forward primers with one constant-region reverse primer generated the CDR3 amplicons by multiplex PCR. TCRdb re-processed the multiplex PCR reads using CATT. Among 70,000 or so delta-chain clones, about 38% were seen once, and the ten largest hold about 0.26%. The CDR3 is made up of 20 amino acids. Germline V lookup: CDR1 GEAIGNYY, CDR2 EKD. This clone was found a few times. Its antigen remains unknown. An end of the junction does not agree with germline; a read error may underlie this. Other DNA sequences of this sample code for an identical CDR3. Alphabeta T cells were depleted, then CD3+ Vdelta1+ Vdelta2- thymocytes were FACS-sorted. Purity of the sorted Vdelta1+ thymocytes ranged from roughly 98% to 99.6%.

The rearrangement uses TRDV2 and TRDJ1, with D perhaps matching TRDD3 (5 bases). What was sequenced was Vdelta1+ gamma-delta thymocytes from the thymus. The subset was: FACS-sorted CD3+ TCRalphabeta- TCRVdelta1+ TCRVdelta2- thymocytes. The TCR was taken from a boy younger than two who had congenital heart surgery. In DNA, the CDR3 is TGTGCCTATGACACCGCGAGCATCACTGGAGATGGGGAGGGGACCGATAAACTCATCTTT. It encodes CAYDTASITGDGEGTDKLIF.